These 25 T cell receptor beta chains originate from one sample sequenced in a study of shared clonotypes between healthy human individuals. CD8 cells regarded as naive lacked CD45RO, were positively chosen for CCR7, and omitted terminally differentiated effector memory CD45RA+ cells. The protocol was immunoSEQ multiplex PCR, while the TCRdb copy is restricted to in-frame clones and leaves out a portion. This sample has around 2,000,000 clones, with 90% to 95% found just once. The specimen was naive CD8+ T cells from PBMCs. The receptors derive from a man aged 18 to 29 in good health. Some clones in this sample may be carry-over from other donors' samples.

V gene TRBV4-3 combines with J gene TRBJ2-3, with D perhaps TRBD2 (5 bases). CDR3 length equals 13 residues. With 0 bases removed from V and 11 bases from J, the gap between germline ends came to 12 bases. The germline gives CDR1 LGHNA, CDR2 YSLEER. The CDR3 is CASSQDYSGQQYF. DNA for the CDR3: TGCGCCAGCAGCCAAGATTACAGCGGCCAGCAGTATTTT.

The chain joins TRBV4-2 to TRBJ2-2, with unresolved D. The CDR3 consists of 15 residues. In germline, CDR1 is LGHNA, CDR2 YNFKEQ. Trimming stripped 1 base from V and 5 bases from J, with 11 bases between. The CDR3: CASSQVDMLTGELFF. Here the CDR3 DNA reads TGTGCCAGCAGCCAAGTCGATATGCTTACCGGGGAGCTGTTTTTT.

V gene TRBV23-1 combines with J gene TRBJ2-7; D is ambiguous. TRBV23-1 is treated as an ORF (open reading frame) with a function not yet certain. The CDR3 covers 13 residues. The V end was cut by 7 bases, the J end by 4 bases, with 14 bases between. This chain's CDR3 is CASKWAQDYEQYF. The DNA of the CDR3 is TGCGCCAGCAAATGGGCCCAAGATTACGAGCAGTACTTC.

This chain links TRBV9 with TRBJ1-5; TRBD1 might be the D (5 bases). CDR3 length equals 15 residues. V was shortened by 3 bases and J by 4 bases, with 14 bases between the two germline ends. CDR1 is SGDLS, CDR2 YYNGEE, per germline. The CDR3 sequence: CASSAGAGRNQPQHF. The CDR3 bases are TGTGCCAGCAGCGCCGGGGCAGGGCGGAATCAGCCCCAGCATTTT.

This chain links TRBV27 with TRBJ1-5; 10 bases line up with TRBD1. From germline, CDR1 is MNHEY and CDR2 SMNVEV (reference sequence). The ends lost 4 bases at V and 6 bases at J; junction bases unmatched: 3. This CDR3 has 14 amino acids. CDR3 region: CASSWGTGVQPQHF. In nucleotides, the CDR3 is TGTGCCAGCAGTTGGGGGACAGGGGTTCAGCCCCAGCATTTT.

This chain uses TRBV27 with TRBJ2-1; 7 bases fit TRBD2. The germline gives CDR1 MNHEY, CDR2 SMNVEV (reference sequence). The CDR3 runs 13 residues. V trimming: 7 bases; J trimming: 7 bases; junction bases outside the gene matches: 7. The CDR3 is CASKVGAGNEQFF. The CDR3, as DNA: TGTGCCAGCAAGGTGGGAGCGGGAAATGAGCAGTTCTTC.

Of note for this clone: Other DNA sequences in this specimen translate into the identical CDR3. The rearrangement links TRBV4-1 to TRBJ2-7; TRBD1 aligns across 8 bases. Losses at the gene ends were 3 bases for V and 3 bases for J; bases not matched to a gene: 4. This CDR3 spans 14 amino acids. Germline loops: CDR1 MGHRA, CDR2 YSYEKL. The chain's CDR3 is CASSQVQGGYEQYF. Written as DNA, the CDR3 is TGCGCCAGCAGCCAGGTACAGGGGGGCTACGAGCAGTACTTC.

The rearrangement joins TRBV19 to TRBJ1-1, with D tentatively TRBD1 (5 bases). The CDR3 spans 14 residues. The germline CDR1 and CDR2 sequences are LNHDA and SQIVND (reference sequence). The V and J ends lost 7 bases and 2 bases respectively, with 14 bases between them. CDR3: CASNPWGVNTEAFF. CDR3 DNA sequence: TGTGCCAGTAACCCCTGGGGGGTTAACACTGAAGCTTTCTTT.

The chain recombines TRBV29-1 with TRBJ2-1; D call uncertain. Per germline, CDR1 SQVTM and CDR2 ANQGSEA. Trimming pared 5 bases from V and 7 bases from J, leaving 15 bases between. The CDR3 spans 13 residues. This CDR3 is CSVWVSPGNEQFF. In DNA form, the CDR3 reads TGCAGCGTTTGGGTCTCTCCCGGGAATGAGCAGTTCTTC.

V and J are TRBV7-2 and TRBJ2-3; D call uncertain. The CDR3 is 13 amino acids. Germline V gene data show CDR1 as SGHTA and CDR2 as FQGNSA. With 5 bases removed from V and 4 bases from J, the gap between germline ends came to 10 bases. In DNA form, the CDR3 reads TGTGCCAGCAGCCCCCAGCCCGCAGATACGCAGTATTTT. This codes for CASSPQPADTQYF.

V and J are TRBV9 and TRBJ2-2; 8 bases are a match to TRBD2. The CDR3 is made up of 18 amino acids. In germline, CDR1 is SGDLS, CDR2 YYNGEE. J gave up 6 bases and V 4 bases, and 17 bases lay outside the gene matches. CDR3 in amino acids: CASSITSGTRPVAGELFF. The CDR3 region has the DNA TGTGCCAGCAGCATCACCTCCGGGACTAGGCCGGTGGCCGGGGAGCTGTTTTTT.

This chain links TRBV19 with TRBJ2-1, with D possibly being TRBD1 (5 bases). The CDR3 is 15 residues long. The germline V gene encodes CDR1 LNHDA and CDR2 SQIVND (reference sequence). Trimming took off 1 base at V and 4 bases at J, with 11 bases between the two ends. CDR3 region: CASSIGAGQYNEQFF. Written as DNA, the CDR3 is TGTGCCAGTAGTATAGGGGCAGGGCAGTACAATGAGCAGTTCTTC.

J is TRBJ1-3 and V is TRBV7-9, with D possibly being TRBD1 (6 bases). Trimming removed 9 bases from V and 0 bases from J, with 12 bases in between. The CDR3 is made up of 14 amino acids. CDR1 and CDR2 (germline): SEHNR, FQNEAQ (reference sequence). For the CDR3, the DNA is TGTGCCAGTACGACAGGTCGCTCTGGAAACACCATATATTTT. Amino acid sequence: CASTTGRSGNTIYF.

The V call is TRBV28, the J call TRBJ2-7; 10 bases match TRBD1. Germline V CDR1 and CDR2: MDHEN, SYDVKM. The CDR3 runs to 20 residues. V was clipped by 3 bases and J by 4 bases; unmatched bases: 21. CDR3 region: CASSFLLQRDRGREGYEQYF. For the CDR3, the DNA is TGTGCCAGCAGTTTTCTTTTACAGCGGGACAGGGGACGGGAAGGGTACGAGCAGTACTTC.

The gene calls are TRBV7-9 and TRBJ2-5, with a possible D match to TRBD2 (6 bases). The CDR3 loop spans 15 amino acids. V gave up 2 bases and J gave up 4 bases, with 14 bases separating them. Germline assignment: CDR1 SEHNR and CDR2 FQNEAQ (reference sequence). In DNA, the CDR3 is TGTGCCAGCAGCTTAAAGACTAGGATGGCAGAGACCCAGTACTTC. Translation: CASSLKTRMAETQYF.

The chain carries TRBV28 and TRBJ2-1, with TRBD2 matching 9 bases. Germline-derived CDR1 and CDR2 are MDHEN and SYDVKM. This CDR3 has 16 amino acids. Germline trimming cut 4 bases from V and 2 bases from J; bases unmatched to any gene: 6. The DNA of the CDR3 is TGTGCCAGCAGTTATTCTAGCGGGAAAGCCTACAATGAGCAGTTCTTC. As protein: CASSYSSGKAYNEQFF.

This clone was seen only a few times. The chain is built from TRBV5-4 and TRBJ2-7; possible D gene TRBD2, 5 bases. The CDR3 is 15 amino acids. Trimming removed 0 bases at V and 3 bases at J, with 13 bases between. Germline V CDR1 and CDR2: SGHNT, YYREEE (reference sequence). DNA of the CDR3: TGTGCCAGCAGCTTGGATCCGGGAAGTCGCTACGAGCAGTACTTC. Protein product: CASSLDPGSRYEQYF.

Only a few counts were recorded for this clone. The J gene is TRBJ1-5, the V gene TRBV6-5; tentative D call: TRBD1 (6 bases). V lost 5 bases and J 6 bases, leaving 11 bases between the germline ends. From germline, CDR1 is MNHEY and CDR2 SVGAGI. The CDR3 consists of 13 residues. The CDR3 region is CASSTAGAQPQHF. DNA for the CDR3: TGTGCCAGCAGTACCGCGGGGGCTCAGCCCCAGCATTTT.

This rearrangement joins TRBV19 to TRBJ2-3; D is ambiguous. Germline V gives CDR1 LNHDA, CDR2 SQIVND (reference sequence). The CDR3 runs to 13 residues. The V gene lost 5 bases and the J gene lost 11 bases, with 17 bases spanning the gap. CDR3 residues: CASSPSPRSRQYF. For the CDR3, the DNA is TGTGCCAGTAGTCCCAGCCCCCGGTCGCGGCAGTATTTT.

CDR3 DNA sequence: TGTGCCAGCAGTTTTCAACGGGCTGAAGCTTTCTTT. Translating it yields CASSFQRAEAFF. This chain joins TRBV28 and TRBJ1-1; D is undetermined. Per germline, CDR1 MDHEN and CDR2 SYDVKM. V was shortened by 3 bases and J by 6 bases, with 8 bases between the two germline ends. The CDR3 has 12 residues.

The chain carries TRBV7-2 and TRBJ1-2; TRBD1 agrees at 8 bases. The germline CDR1 and CDR2 sequences are SGHTA and FQGNSA. The V and J ends lost 2 bases and 7 bases, in that order; junction bases with no gene match: 6. The CDR3 covers 14 residues. CDR3 DNA sequence: TGTGCCAGCAGCTTAACCGGACAGGGCGGTGGCTACACCTTC. Protein sequence: CASSLTGQGGGYTF. The full variable domain, rest sourced from reference TRBV7-2 and TRBJ1-2, is GAGVSQSPSNKVTEKGKDVELRCDPISGHTALYWYRQSLGQGLEFLIYFQGNSAPDKSGLPSDRFSAERTGGSVSTLTIQRTQQEDSAVYLCASSLTGQGGGYTFGSGTRLTVV.

This chain connects TRBV7-9 to TRBJ1-1, with D unresolved. Looked up from germline, CDR1 is SEHNR and CDR2 is FQNEAQ (reference sequence). CDR3 length: 14 residues. V shed 5 bases and J shed 1 base, with 11 bases lying between them. Here the CDR3 DNA reads TGTGCCAGCAGCAACCCCGGGGAGAACACTGAAGCTTTCTTT. It codes for CASSNPGENTEAFF.

The gene calls are TRBV28 and TRBJ1-2; TRBD1 matches 8 bases. CDR3 length equals 14 residues. Germline V lookup: CDR1 MDHEN, CDR2 SYDVKM. V shed 6 bases and J 3 bases; nucleotides not matched to a gene: 6. The CDR3 region is CASSLDRADYGYTF. The CDR3 DNA is TGTGCCAGCAGCCTGGACAGGGCGGACTATGGCTACACCTTC.

This clone occurred a few times. The genes are TRBV9 and TRBJ1-2, with TRBD1 identical over 10 bases. Per germline, CDR1 SGDLS and CDR2 YYNGEE. The CDR3 spans 15 residues. With 0 bases clipped from V and 6 bases from J, the junction kept 5 bases outside the gene matches. The chain's CDR3 is CASSVGGTGADGYTF. The CDR3 DNA sequence: TGTGCCAGCAGCGTAGGCGGGACAGGGGCGGATGGCTACACCTTC.

The chain is built from TRBV14 and TRBJ2-2, with D tentatively TRBD1 or TRBD2 (6 bases each). The CDR3 has 14 residues. Germline CDR1 is SGHDN and CDR2 is FVKESK. V dropped 0 bases and J dropped 15 bases, with 17 bases sitting between them. CDR3 loop: CASSQDLGGPEVFF. CDR3 bases: TGTGCCAGCAGCCAAGATTTGGGGGGCCCCGAAGTGTTTTTT.